The 31 T cell receptor beta chains below all came from one sample that was sequenced in a study of T-cell memory formation after mild COVID-19. TCRdb fed the 5' RACE reads into MiXCR, producing one record per CDR3 protein. The sample includes 180,000 or so distinct CDR3 sequences, 11% of them seen just once. The sequencing input was PBMCs or a T cell subset sorted from them (not recorded which). The receptors shown here come from a man aged 18 to 29 who had mild COVID-19 (a few samples of this study predate the infection). Cell type and time point are not known.

This clonotype showed up just a few times. The chain joins TRBV6-1 to TRBJ2-3; no clear D. V was shortened by 4 bases and J by 6 bases, with 11 bases between the two germline ends. Germline CDR1 MNHNS, CDR2 SASEGT. The CDR3 is 13 amino acids. The CDR3 DNA follows: TGTGCCAGCAGTGGGGGTCTCTTGGATACGCAGTATTTT. Its translation: CASSGGLLDTQYF.

The chain links TRBV5-6 to TRBJ2-3, with D possibly matching TRBD1 (6 bases). Germline CDR1 and CDR2: SGHDT and YYEEEE. V lost 1 base, J lost 5 bases, and 8 bases lay in between. This CDR3 spans 13 amino acids. CDR3 coding DNA: TGTGCCAGCAGCTTGACAGGGAGAGATACGCAGTATTTT. Translated, it gives CASSLTGRDTQYF.

The V and J genes are TRBV7-9 and TRBJ2-5; 8 bases are shared with TRBD1. V was clipped by 3 bases and J by 5 bases; unmatched bases: 5. Germline CDR1 reads SEHNR; CDR2 reads FQNEAQ (reference sequence). CDR3 size: 14 residues. CDR3 amino acids: CASSFAGGDETQYF. CDR3 bases: TGTGCCAGCAGCTTCGCAGGGGGCGACGAGACCCAGTACTTC. The full variable domain, with the rest looked up from reference TRBV7-9 and TRBJ2-5, is DTGVSQNPRHKITKRGQNVTFRCDPISEHNRLYWYRQTLGQGPEFLTYFQNEAQLEKSRLLSDRFSAERPKGSFSTLEIQRTEQGDSAMYLCASSFAGGDETQYFGPGTRLLVL.

This clonotype showed up just a few times. For the CDR3, the DNA is TGTGCCAGCAACGTACAGGGCTGGAGAAATTCACCCCTCCACTTT. The encoded protein is CASNVQGWRNSPLHF. The chain is built from TRBV7-2 and TRBJ1-6, with a possible D match to TRBD1 (6 bases). The CDR3 totals 15 residues. Germline V gene sequence: CDR1 SGHTA, CDR2 FQGNSA. The V and J ends lost 7 bases and 7 bases respectively, with 17 bases between them.

This clonotype showed up just a few times. The chain links TRBV6-6 to TRBJ2-3, with TRBD2 identical over 11 bases. The germline V gene has CDR1 MNHNY and CDR2 SVGAGI (reference sequence). This CDR3 contains 16 residues. The V gene end was trimmed by 2 bases and the J gene end by 4 bases; junction bases not matched to a gene: 5. The CDR3: CASSYVVTSGADTQYF. CDR3 DNA: TGTGCCAGCAGTTACGTAGTGACTAGCGGGGCAGATACGCAGTATTTT.

This sequence joins TRBV15 and TRBJ1-5, with a possible D match to TRBD1 (5 bases). The CDR3 is 17 residues long. V was trimmed by 0 bases and J by 0 bases, leaving 12 bases between them. CDR1 LNHNV and CDR2 YYDKDF come from the germline V gene (reference sequence). For the CDR3, the DNA is TGTGCCACCAGCAGAGATGGGGGAGAGGTTAGCAATCAGCCCCAGCATTTT. This encodes CATSRDGGEVSNQPQHF.

This clonotype has only a few counts. The chain's CDR3 is CASSPPDRGRSPLHF. CDR3 nucleotide sequence: TGTGCCAGCAGCCCCCCGGACAGGGGGAGGTCACCCCTCCACTTT. The genes are TRBV7-2 and TRBJ1-6; 10 bases are shared with TRBD1. Trimming removed 5 bases from V and 10 bases from J; junction bases left unmatched: 8. Germline V gives CDR1 SGHTA, CDR2 FQGNSA. This CDR3 comprises 15 residues.

The chain joins TRBV5-1 to TRBJ2-4, with D uncertain. There are 13 residues in the CDR3. V was clipped by 4 bases and J by 11 bases, with 16 bases between them. Germline V gene sequence: CDR1 SGHRS, CDR2 YFSETQ. In nucleotides, the CDR3 is TGCGCCAGCAGCCTCCCAGGCGTCGAGGTTCAGTACTTC. Its translation: CASSLPGVEVQYF. Supplemented by reference TRBV5-1 and TRBJ2-4, the full variable domain reads KAGVTQTPRYLIKTRGQQVTLSCSPISGHRSVSWYQQTPGQGLQFLFEYFSETQRNKGNFPGRFSGRQFSNSRSEMNVSTLELGDSALYLCASSLPGVEVQYFGAGTRLSVL.

The J gene is TRBJ1-2, the V gene TRBV5-4, with 7 positions matching TRBD1. The CDR3 has 16 residues. The V and J ends lost 0 bases and 6 bases, in that order; junction bases with no gene match: 11. Germline CDR1 and CDR2: SGHNT and YYREEE (reference sequence). The CDR3 DNA follows: TGTGCCAGCAGCTTGGGATCTCCACAGGGGTATAATGGCTACACCTTC. Amino acids: CASSLGSPQGYNGYTF. Full variable domain (rest looked up from reference TRBV5-4 and TRBJ1-2): ETGVTQSPTHLIKTRGQQVTLRCSSQSGHNTVSWYQQALGQGPQFIFQYYREEENGRGNFPPRFSGLQFPNYSSELNVNALELDDSALYLCASSLGSPQGYNGYTFGSGTRLTVV.

This clonotype was detected a few times. The chain uses TRBV6-2 or TRBV6-3 and TRBJ2-3; 11 positions agree with TRBD2. The CDR3 is made up of 17 amino acids. With V trimmed by 4 bases and J by 2 bases, 8 bases remained unmatched. In germline, CDR1 is MNHEY, CDR2 SVGEGT. CDR3 in DNA: TGTGCCAGCAGTTCCATCCGACTAGCGGGGACCACAGATACGCAGTATTTT. This translates into CASSSIRLAGTTDTQYF.

Of note for this clonotype: A much more abundant neighbour one base away suggests this may be a read error. The J gene is TRBJ1-1, the V gene TRBV7-2; 8 bases are shared with TRBD1. Germline CDR1 SGHTA, CDR2 FQGNSA. CDR3 length equals 13 residues. The V gene end was trimmed by 7 bases and the J gene end by 6 bases; junction bases not matched to a gene: 7. The CDR3 reads CASIPQGAAEAFF. The CDR3, as DNA: TGTGCCAGCATCCCGCAGGGGGCAGCTGAAGCTTTCTTT.

The sample holds many counts of this clonotype. The chain is built from TRBV7-2 and TRBJ2-2; D unresolved. V lost 4 bases, J lost 6 bases, and 9 bases lay in between. Germline V lookup: CDR1 SGHTA, CDR2 FQGNSA. The CDR3 extends over 13 amino acids. This chain's CDR3 is CASSSDLAGELFF. The CDR3 nucleotides are TGTGCCAGCAGCTCGGACCTGGCCGGGGAGCTGTTTTTT.

V usage is TRBV12-3 or TRBV12-4 and J usage is TRBJ2-5, with D unclear. The V gene lost 5 bases and the J gene lost 4 bases, with 20 bases spanning the gap. The CDR3 runs to 16 residues. The CDR3 spells CASSEDVFLGPETQYF. CDR3 nucleotide sequence: TGTGCCAGCAGTGAAGACGTCTTCTTAGGGCCAGAGACCCAGTACTTC.

This clonotype was seen a handful of times. This chain joins TRBV5-4 and TRBJ2-4; D is perhaps TRBD1 (7 bases). Looked up from germline, CDR1 is SGHNT and CDR2 is YYREEE (reference sequence). V shed 4 bases and J shed 1 base, with 21 bases lying between them. There are 18 residues in the CDR3. This CDR3 is CASSPGTDSGVAKNIQYF. DNA of the CDR3: TGTGCCAGCAGCCCCGGGACAGATTCGGGGGTGGCCAAAAACATTCAGTACTTC.

The table lists this clonotype with many counts. The rearrangement uses TRBV5-6 and TRBJ2-3, with TRBD2 matching over 7 bases. Trimming took 0 bases from V and 3 from J; bases not matched to a gene: 4. The germline CDR1 and CDR2 sequences are SGHDT and YYEEEE. The CDR3 is made up of 15 amino acids. CDR3 loop: CASSLVGGMTDTQYF. In nucleotides, the CDR3 is TGTGCCAGCAGCTTGGTCGGGGGGATGACAGATACGCAGTATTTT.

This clonotype has a handful of counts. V gene TRBV7-9 combines with J gene TRBJ1-4, with D uncertain. The CDR3 is made up of 13 amino acids. Trimming cost V 1 base and J 1 base, with 1 base left between them. Germline CDR1 SEHNR, CDR2 FQNEAQ (reference sequence). The CDR3 here is CASSLVTNEKLFF. The CDR3 DNA sequence: TGTGCCAGCAGCTTAGTAACTAATGAAAAACTGTTTTTT.

In this sample, this clonotype turned up a few times. This chain uses TRBV5-1 with TRBJ1-1; D possibly corresponds to TRBD1 (6 bases). Per germline, CDR1 SGHRS and CDR2 YFSETQ. The CDR3 runs 15 residues. V gave up 4 bases and J gave up 10 bases, with 23 bases separating them. The CDR3 spells CASSQDPNRAGGAFF. CDR3 bases: TGCGCCAGCAGCCAGGACCCTAACAGGGCCGGGGGAGCTTTCTTT.

This clonotype was counted many times. J is TRBJ1-2 and V is TRBV20-1; D is undetermined. The V gene lost 1 base and the J gene lost 0 bases, with 9 bases spanning the gap. This CDR3 is 14 amino acids long. Germline V lookup: CDR1 DFQATT, CDR2 SNEGSKA (reference sequence). The CDR3 protein is CSARGRPPNYGYTF. In DNA, the CDR3 is TGCAGTGCTAGAGGGAGGCCACCTAACTATGGCTACACCTTC.

This clonotype has only a few counts. The J gene is TRBJ1-1, the V gene TRBV5-1, with D maybe TRBD1 (5 bases). Germline V gene data show CDR1 as SGHRS and CDR2 as YFSETQ. V lost 2 bases and J lost 14, with 19 bases in between. This CDR3 has 13 amino acids. The CDR3 sequence is CASSFLWGDPAFF. The CDR3, as DNA: TGCGCCAGCAGCTTCTTATGGGGGGACCCGGCCTTCTTT. Supplemented by reference TRBV5-1 and TRBJ1-1, the full variable domain reads KAGVTQTPRYLIKTRGQQVTLSCSPISGHRSVSWYQQTPGQGLQFLFEYFSETQRNKGNFPGRFSGRQFSNSRSEMNVSTLELGDSALYLCASSFLWGDPAFFGQGTRLTVV.

The chain joins TRBV6-5 to TRBJ2-7, with TRBD1 as a possible D gene (5 bases). V was pared by 6 bases and J by 3 bases, with 15 bases between. This CDR3 has 14 amino acids. In germline, CDR1 is MNHEY, CDR2 SVGAGI. The CDR3 loop is CASSDSSGIYEQYF. CDR3 in DNA: TGTGCCAGCAGCGACAGTTCAGGAATCTACGAGCAGTACTTC.

This clonotype has a handful of counts. This chain links TRBV7-2 with TRBJ1-2; D perhaps matches TRBD1 (5 bases). CDR1 and CDR2 from the germline V gene are SGHTA and FQGNSA. The CDR3 sequence is 15 residues long. V lost 1 base to trimming and J lost 5 bases, with 14 bases between them. In DNA, the CDR3 is TGTGCCAGCAGCTTAGAGACAGAAACTATTTATGGCTACACCTTC. This translates into CASSLETETIYGYTF.

The rearrangement uses TRBV24-1 and TRBJ1-5; 8 bases match TRBD1. The V segment lost 0 bases and the J segment 6 bases; nucleotides outside the gene matches: 15. Looked up from germline, CDR1 is KGHDR and CDR2 is SFDVKD. The CDR3 extends over 19 amino acids. CDR3 sequence: CATSDLRGSRTGSGQPQHF. In DNA form, the CDR3 reads TGTGCCACCAGTGATTTGCGGGGCTCGAGGACAGGGAGTGGTCAGCCCCAGCATTTT.

V usage is TRBV18 and J usage is TRBJ2-1, with a tentative D call TRBD2 (8 bases). V was shortened by 1 base and J by 0 bases, with 19 bases between the two germline ends. CDR3 length equals 19 residues. Germline CDR1 KGHSH, CDR2 LQKENI. CDR3: CASSPLRGRSGSSYNEQFF. DNA for the CDR3: TGTGCCAGCTCACCACTTAGGGGGCGGAGCGGGAGCTCCTACAATGAGCAGTTCTTC.

This chain connects TRBV20-1 to TRBJ1-4; no firm D call. V was shortened by 6 bases and J by 5 bases, with 4 bases between the two germline ends. This CDR3 is built from 10 residues. Germline V lookup: CDR1 DFQATT, CDR2 SNEGSKA (reference sequence). The CDR3 DNA reads TGCAGTGCGTTGAATGAAAAACTGTTTTTT. Translating it yields CSALNEKLFF.

This clonotype came up a few times. The V gene is TRBV10-3, the J gene TRBJ1-2; perhaps TRBD1 as D (6 bases). CDR3 size: 12 residues. Germline loops: CDR1 ENHRY, CDR2 SYGVKD. V was cut by 3 bases and J by 8 bases, with 10 bases left in between. CDR3 coding DNA: TGTGCCATCAGTGAACAGGGTGAAGGCTACACCTTC. Translated, it gives CAISEQGEGYTF.

This clonotype was seen more than once but under ten times. As DNA, the CDR3 is TGTGCCAGCAGTTACTCCCCCGGGAGGTTCTATGGCTACACCTTC. Translated, it gives CASSYSPGRFYGYTF. The gene calls are TRBV6-6 and TRBJ1-2; D is undetermined. The V end lost 0 bases, the J end lost 4 bases, and 12 bases lay between the germline ends. This CDR3 contains 15 residues. Germline assignment: CDR1 MNHNY and CDR2 SVGAGI (reference sequence).

This clonotype came up a few times. The V and J genes are TRBV4-3 and TRBJ2-1, with D possibly matching TRBD2 (5 bases). Germline assignment: CDR1 LGHNA and CDR2 YSLEER. The length of the CDR3 is 14 residues. Trimming stripped 0 bases from V and 6 bases from J, with 9 bases between. CDR3 in amino acids: CASSQEAGGNEQFF. The CDR3 DNA reads TGCGCCAGCAGCCAAGAGGCGGGTGGCAATGAGCAGTTCTTC.

A few counts support this clonotype. V usage is TRBV5-1 and J usage is TRBJ2-2; 7 bases are shared with TRBD1. The V gene end was trimmed by 5 bases and the J gene end by 4 bases; junction bases not matched to a gene: 11. The length of the CDR3 is 16 residues. Germline values: CDR1 SGHRS, CDR2 YFSETQ. In nucleotides, the CDR3 is TGCGCCAGCAGTTCCGGACAGGCAGTGGGCACCGGGGAGCTGTTTTTT. It codes for CASSSGQAVGTGELFF.

By its share, this clonotype is medium-sized. The chain carries TRBV4-3 and TRBJ2-3, with TRBD2 identical over 7 bases. CDR1 is LGHNA and CDR2 is YSLEER in the germline V gene. V was clipped by 0 bases and J by 1 base; unmatched bases: 4. CDR3 length: 16 amino acids. This CDR3 reads CASSQESGARTDTQYF. DNA of the CDR3: TGCGCCAGCAGCCAAGAAAGCGGGGCCCGCACAGATACGCAGTATTTT.

This clonotype was found a few times. The chain carries TRBV21-1 and TRBJ2-6; the table names TRBD1, a call not compared with the DNA. TRBV21-1 counts as a pseudogene. The CDR3 extends over 17 amino acids. CDR3 loop: CASSAPGRGSGANVLTF. The CDR3 DNA reads as TGTGCCAGCAGCGCGCCGGGACGGGGCTCTGGGGCCAACGTCCTGACTTTC.

The rearrangement joins TRBV6-2 or TRBV6-3 to TRBJ2-1, with D perhaps being TRBD1 or TRBD2 (6 bases each). This CDR3 region has 15 residues. V shed 5 bases and J shed 4 bases, with 15 bases lying between them. Germline V gives CDR1 MNHEY, CDR2 SVGEGT. CDR3 in DNA: TGTGCCAGCAGTACCCTCCCGGGGGCTTACAATGAGCAGTTCTTC. Its translation: CASSTLPGAYNEQFF.